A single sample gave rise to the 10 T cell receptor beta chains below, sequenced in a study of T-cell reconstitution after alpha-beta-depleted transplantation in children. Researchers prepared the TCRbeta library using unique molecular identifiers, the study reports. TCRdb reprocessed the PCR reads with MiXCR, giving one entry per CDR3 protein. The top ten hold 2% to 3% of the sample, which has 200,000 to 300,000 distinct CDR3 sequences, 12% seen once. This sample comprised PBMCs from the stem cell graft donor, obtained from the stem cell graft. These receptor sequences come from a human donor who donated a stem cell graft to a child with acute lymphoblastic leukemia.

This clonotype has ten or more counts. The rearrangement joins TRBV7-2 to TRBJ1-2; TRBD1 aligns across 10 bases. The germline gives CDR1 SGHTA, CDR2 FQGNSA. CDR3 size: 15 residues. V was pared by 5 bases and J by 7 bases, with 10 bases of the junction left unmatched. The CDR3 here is CASSLTGQGSFGYTF. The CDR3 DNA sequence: TGTGCCAGCAGCCTAACGGGACAGGGGAGTTTTGGCTACACCTTC.

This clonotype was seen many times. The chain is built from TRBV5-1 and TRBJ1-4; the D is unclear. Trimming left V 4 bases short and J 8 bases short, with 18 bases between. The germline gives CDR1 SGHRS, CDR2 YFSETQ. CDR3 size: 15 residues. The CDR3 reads CASSPEADGYEKLFF. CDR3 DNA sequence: TGCGCCAGCAGCCCGGAGGCCGACGGATACGAAAAACTGTTTTTT.

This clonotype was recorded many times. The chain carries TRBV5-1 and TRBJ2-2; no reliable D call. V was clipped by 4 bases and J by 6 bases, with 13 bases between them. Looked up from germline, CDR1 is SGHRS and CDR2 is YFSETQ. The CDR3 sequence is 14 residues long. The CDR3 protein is CASSLQVVPGELFF. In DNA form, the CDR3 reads TGCGCCAGCAGCCTTCAGGTGGTACCCGGGGAGCTGTTTTTT.

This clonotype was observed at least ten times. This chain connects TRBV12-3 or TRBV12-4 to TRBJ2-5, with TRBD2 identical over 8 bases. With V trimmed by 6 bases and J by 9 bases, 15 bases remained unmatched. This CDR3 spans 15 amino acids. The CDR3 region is CASSPRGRRFEAQYF. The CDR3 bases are TGTGCCAGCAGCCCCCGCGGGAGGAGATTCGAGGCCCAGTACTTC.

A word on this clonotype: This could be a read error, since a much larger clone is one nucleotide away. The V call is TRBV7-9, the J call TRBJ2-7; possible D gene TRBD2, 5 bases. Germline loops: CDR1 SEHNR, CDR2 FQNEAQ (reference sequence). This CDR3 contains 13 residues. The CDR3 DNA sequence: TGTGCCAGCAGCGGGAGTAGCTCCTACGGGCAGTACTTC. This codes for CASSGSSSYGQYF.

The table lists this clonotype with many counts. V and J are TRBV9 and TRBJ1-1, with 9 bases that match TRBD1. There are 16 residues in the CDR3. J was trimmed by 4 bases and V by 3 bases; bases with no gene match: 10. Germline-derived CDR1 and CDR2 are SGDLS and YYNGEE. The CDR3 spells CASSATGGADSTEAFF. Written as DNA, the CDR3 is TGTGCCAGCAGCGCTACAGGGGGCGCCGATAGCACTGAAGCTTTCTTT.

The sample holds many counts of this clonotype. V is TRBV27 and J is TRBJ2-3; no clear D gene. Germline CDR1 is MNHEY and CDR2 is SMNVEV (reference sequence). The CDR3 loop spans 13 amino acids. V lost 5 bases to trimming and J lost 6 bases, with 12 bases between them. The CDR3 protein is CASSPDTGDTQYF. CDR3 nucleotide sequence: TGTGCCAGCAGTCCCGACACCGGGGATACGCAGTATTTT.

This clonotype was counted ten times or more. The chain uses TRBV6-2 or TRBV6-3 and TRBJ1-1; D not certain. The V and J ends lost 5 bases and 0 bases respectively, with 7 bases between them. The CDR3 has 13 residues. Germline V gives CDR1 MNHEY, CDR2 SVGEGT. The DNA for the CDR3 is TGTGCCAGCAGTCTTAATATGAACACTGAAGCTTTCTTT. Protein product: CASSLNMNTEAFF.

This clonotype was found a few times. This chain's CDR3 is CASSYGAEDGYTF. In nucleotides, the CDR3 is TGTGCCAGCAGTTACGGGGCGGAAGATGGCTACACCTTC. This chain joins TRBV6-2 or TRBV6-3 and TRBJ1-2; D might be TRBD1 (5 bases). With 2 bases removed from V and 6 bases from J, the gap between germline ends came to 10 bases. The CDR3 is 13 amino acids. Per the germline V gene, CDR1 is MNHEY and CDR2 is SVGEGT.

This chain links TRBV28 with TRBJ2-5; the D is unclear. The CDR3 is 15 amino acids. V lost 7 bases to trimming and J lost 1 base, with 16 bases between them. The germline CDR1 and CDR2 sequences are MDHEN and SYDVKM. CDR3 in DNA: TGTGCCAGCACCCCAGCCCATCAACTCCAAGAGACCCAGTACTTC. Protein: CASTPAHQLQETQYF.